This T cell receptor beta chain derives from a study of T cell repertoires in cytomegalovirus infection. General observations from the study: Cumulative frequency (of public TCR beta family members) identified carriers of CMV plus the relevant HLA.

V was trimmed by 6 bases and J by 2 bases, leaving 17 bases between them. The CDR3 is made up of 15 amino acids. Germline V gene sequence: CDR1 DFQATT, CDR2 SNEGSKA (reference sequence). As for this clonotype: Its antigen is not identified.

Using its own MiXCR run on the reads, TCRdb lists one record per CDR3 protein. This table has approximately 910,000 distinct CDR3 sequences, around a third appearing once. The J gene is TRBJ1-3, the V gene TRBV20-1; tentatively, D is TRBD1 (5 bases). Sequencing used cultured CD8+ T cells from PBMCs, obtained from culture after CMV antigen stimulation. The TCR comes from a human donor in good health (CMV status not recorded). Some clones in this sample may be carry-over from other donors' samples. CDR3 sequence: CSARPGRPTGNTIYF. Here the CDR3 DNA reads TGCAGTGCCCGTCCGGGACGGCCTACTGGAAACACCATATATTTT.